The source of this T cell receptor beta chain is a study of T cell repertoires in cytomegalovirus infection. Study information: HLA-B-restricted CMV epitopes that are well studied, plus recently identified HLA-C-restricted ones, were used by the study. Overall study results and limits: Predominance within the ex vivo response was attributable to HLA-C-restricted CMV-specific TCR beta clonotypes.

The germline CDR1 and CDR2 sequences are SGHTA and FQGNSA. The CDR3 spans 15 residues. Trimming removed 0 bases at V and 7 bases at J, with 10 bases between. Concerning this clonotype: As yet, its antigen is unknown.

From the reads, TCRdb called clonotypes with MiXCR, one entry per CDR3 protein. The table records approximately 730,000 distinct CDR3 sequences, roughly a third of them present only once. The gene calls are TRBV7-2 and TRBJ1-6, with unresolved D. The origin of this receptor is a human donor in good health (CMV status not recorded). Some clones in this sample may be carry-over from other donors' samples. Sequenced here: cultured PBMCs, sampled from culture after CMV antigen stimulation. CDR3 loop: CASSLALSTNSPLHF. For the CDR3, the DNA is TGTGCCAGCAGCTTAGCGTTGTCCACAAATTCACCCCTCCACTTT.